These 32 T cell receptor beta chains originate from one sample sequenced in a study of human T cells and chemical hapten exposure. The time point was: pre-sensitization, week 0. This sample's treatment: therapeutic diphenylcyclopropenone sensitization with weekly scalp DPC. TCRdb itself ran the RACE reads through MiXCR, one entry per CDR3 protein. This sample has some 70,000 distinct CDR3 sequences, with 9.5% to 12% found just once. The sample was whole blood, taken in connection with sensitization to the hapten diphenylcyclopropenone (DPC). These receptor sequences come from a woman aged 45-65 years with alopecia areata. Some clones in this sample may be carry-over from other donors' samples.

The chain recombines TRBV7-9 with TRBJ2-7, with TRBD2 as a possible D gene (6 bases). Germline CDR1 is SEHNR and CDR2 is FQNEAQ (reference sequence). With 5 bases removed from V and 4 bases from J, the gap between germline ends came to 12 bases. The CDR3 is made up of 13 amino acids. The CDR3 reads CASSHGTQYEQYF. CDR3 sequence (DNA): TGTGCCAGCAGCCACGGGACTCAGTACGAGCAGTACTTC.

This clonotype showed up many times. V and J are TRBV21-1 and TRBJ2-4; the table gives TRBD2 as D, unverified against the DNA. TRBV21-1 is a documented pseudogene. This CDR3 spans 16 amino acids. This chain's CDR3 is CASSKVMSSSKNIQYF. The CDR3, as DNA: TGTGCCAGCAGCAAAGTAATGTCTAGCTCCAAAAACATTCAGTACTTC.

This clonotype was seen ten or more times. The DNA for the CDR3 is TGCGCCAGCAGTTCGGCGAACACTGAAGCTTTCTTT. Protein sequence: CASSSANTEAFF. The chain links TRBV5-1 to TRBJ1-1; D gene uncertain. CDR1 is SGHRS, CDR2 YFSETQ, per germline. Trimming took off 5 bases at V and 1 base at J, with 6 bases between the two ends. The CDR3 consists of 12 residues. Drawing the rest from reference TRBV5-1 and TRBJ1-1, the complete variable domain is KAGVTQTPRYLIKTRGQQVTLSCSPISGHRSVSWYQQTPGQGLQFLFEYFSETQRNKGNFPGRFSGRQFSNSRSEMNVSTLELGDSALYLCASSSANTEAFFGQGTRLTVV.

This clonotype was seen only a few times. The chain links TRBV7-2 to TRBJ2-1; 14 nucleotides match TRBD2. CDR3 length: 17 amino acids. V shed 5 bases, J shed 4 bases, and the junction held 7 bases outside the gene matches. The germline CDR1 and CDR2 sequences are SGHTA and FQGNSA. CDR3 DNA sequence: TGTGCCAGCAGCCCCCCGGGACTAGCGGGAGTTTACAATGAGCAGTTCTTC. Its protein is CASSPPGLAGVYNEQFF.

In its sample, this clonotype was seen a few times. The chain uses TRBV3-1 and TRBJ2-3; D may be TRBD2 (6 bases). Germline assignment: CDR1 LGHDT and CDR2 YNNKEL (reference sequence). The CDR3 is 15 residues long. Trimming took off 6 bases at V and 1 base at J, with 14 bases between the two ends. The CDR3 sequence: CASRRSGPRTDTQYF. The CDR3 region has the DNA TGTGCCAGCAGGCGCAGCGGGCCGCGCACAGATACGCAGTATTTT.

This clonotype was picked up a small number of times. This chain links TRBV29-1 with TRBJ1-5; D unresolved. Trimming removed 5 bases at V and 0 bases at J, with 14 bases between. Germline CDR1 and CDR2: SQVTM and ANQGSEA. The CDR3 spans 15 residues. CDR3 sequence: CSVTDSGYSNQPQHF. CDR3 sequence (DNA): TGCAGCGTTACAGACTCGGGGTATAGCAATCAGCCCCAGCATTTT.

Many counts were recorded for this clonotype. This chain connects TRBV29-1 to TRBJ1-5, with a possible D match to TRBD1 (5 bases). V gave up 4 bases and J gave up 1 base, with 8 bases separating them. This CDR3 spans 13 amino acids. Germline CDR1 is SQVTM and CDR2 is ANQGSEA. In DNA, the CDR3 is TGCAGCGTTGCGACAGCCAGCAATCAGCCCCAGCATTTT. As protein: CSVATASNQPQHF.

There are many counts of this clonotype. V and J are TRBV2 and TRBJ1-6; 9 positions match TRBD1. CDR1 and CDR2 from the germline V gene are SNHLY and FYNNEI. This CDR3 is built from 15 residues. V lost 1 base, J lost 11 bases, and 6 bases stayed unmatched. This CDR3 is CASSEGGTGFPPLHF. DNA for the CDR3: TGTGCCAGCAGTGAAGGCGGGACAGGGTTCCCACCCCTCCACTTT.

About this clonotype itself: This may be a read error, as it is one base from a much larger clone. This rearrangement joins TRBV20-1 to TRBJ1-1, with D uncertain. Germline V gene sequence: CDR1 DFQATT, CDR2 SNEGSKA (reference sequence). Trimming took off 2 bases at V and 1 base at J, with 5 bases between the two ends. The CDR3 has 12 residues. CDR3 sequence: CSARRQNTEAFF. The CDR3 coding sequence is TGCAGTGCTAGAAGACAGAACACTGAAGCTTTCTTT.

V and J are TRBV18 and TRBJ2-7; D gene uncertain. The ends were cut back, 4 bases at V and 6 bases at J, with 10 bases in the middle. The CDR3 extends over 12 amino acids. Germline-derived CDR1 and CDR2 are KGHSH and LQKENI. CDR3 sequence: CASSLTPTEQYF. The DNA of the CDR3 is TGTGCCAGCTCACTCACACCTACCGAGCAGTACTTC.

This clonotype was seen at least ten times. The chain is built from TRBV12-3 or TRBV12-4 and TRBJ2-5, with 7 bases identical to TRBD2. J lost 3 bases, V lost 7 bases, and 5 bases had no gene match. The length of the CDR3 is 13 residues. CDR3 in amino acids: CASTLGLEETQYF. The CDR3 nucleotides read TGTGCCAGCACCCTCGGACTAGAAGAGACCCAGTACTTC.

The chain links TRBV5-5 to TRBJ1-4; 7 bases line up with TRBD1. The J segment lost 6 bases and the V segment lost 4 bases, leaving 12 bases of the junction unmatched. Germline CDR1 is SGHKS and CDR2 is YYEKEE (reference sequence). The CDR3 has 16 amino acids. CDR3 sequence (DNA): TGTGCCAGCAGCCCTCGACAGGGAAGTGGGTATGAAAAACTGTTTTTT. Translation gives CASSPRQGSGYEKLFF. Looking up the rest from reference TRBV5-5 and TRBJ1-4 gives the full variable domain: DAGVTQSPTHLIKTRGQQVTLRCSPISGHKSVSWYQQVLGQGPQFIFQYYEKEERGRGNFPDRFSARQFPNYSSELNVNALLLGDSALYLCASSPRQGSGYEKLFFGSGTQLSVL.

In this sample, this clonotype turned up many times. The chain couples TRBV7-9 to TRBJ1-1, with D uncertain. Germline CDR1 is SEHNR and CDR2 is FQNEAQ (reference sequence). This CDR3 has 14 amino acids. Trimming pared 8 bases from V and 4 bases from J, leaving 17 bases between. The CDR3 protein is CASVRAVVATEAFF. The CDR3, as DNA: TGTGCCAGCGTGCGTGCGGTAGTTGCCACTGAAGCTTTCTTT. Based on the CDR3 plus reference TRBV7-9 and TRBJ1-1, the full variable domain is DTGVSQNPRHKITKRGQNVTFRCDPISEHNRLYWYRQTLGQGPEFLTYFQNEAQLEKSRLLSDRFSAERPKGSFSTLEIQRTEQGDSAMYLCASVRAVVATEAFFGQGTRLTVV.

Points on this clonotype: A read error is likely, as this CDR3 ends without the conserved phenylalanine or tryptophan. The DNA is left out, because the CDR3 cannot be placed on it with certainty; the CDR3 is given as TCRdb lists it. CDR3 amino acids: CASSSSVGHLIL. The chain has TRBV28 and TRBJ1-6; TRBD1 is taken as the D call from the table, unchecked against the DNA. Germline V gene data show CDR1 as MDHEN and CDR2 as SYDVKM. Termini included, the CDR3 measures 12 amino acids.

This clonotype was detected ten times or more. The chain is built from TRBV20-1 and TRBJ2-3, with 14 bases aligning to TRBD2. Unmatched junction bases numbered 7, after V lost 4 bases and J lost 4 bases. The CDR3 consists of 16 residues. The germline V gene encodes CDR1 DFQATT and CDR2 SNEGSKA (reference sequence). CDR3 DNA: TGCAGTGCTACGCCGGGACTAGCGGGAGCCGCAGATACGCAGTATTTT. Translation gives CSATPGLAGAADTQYF.

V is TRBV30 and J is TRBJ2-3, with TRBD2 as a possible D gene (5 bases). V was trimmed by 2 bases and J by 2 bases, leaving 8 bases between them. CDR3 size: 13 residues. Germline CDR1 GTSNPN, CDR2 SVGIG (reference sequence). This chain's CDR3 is CAWSTGSTDTQYF. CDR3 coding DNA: TGTGCCTGGAGTACGGGGTCCACAGATACGCAGTATTTT.

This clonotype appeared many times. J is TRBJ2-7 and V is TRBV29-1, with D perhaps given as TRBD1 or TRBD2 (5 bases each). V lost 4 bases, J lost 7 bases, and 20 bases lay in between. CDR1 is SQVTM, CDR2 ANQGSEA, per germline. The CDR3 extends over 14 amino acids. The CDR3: CSVASGTAGLEQYF. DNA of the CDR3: TGCAGCGTTGCCTCCGGGACCGCCGGTTTAGAGCAGTACTTC.

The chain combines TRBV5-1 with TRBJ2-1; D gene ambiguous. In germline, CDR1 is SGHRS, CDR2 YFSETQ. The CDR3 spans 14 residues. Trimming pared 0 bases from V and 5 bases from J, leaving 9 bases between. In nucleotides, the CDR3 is TGCGCCAGCAGCTTGGATCTACAGAACAATGAGCAGTTCTTC. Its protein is CASSLDLQNNEQFF.

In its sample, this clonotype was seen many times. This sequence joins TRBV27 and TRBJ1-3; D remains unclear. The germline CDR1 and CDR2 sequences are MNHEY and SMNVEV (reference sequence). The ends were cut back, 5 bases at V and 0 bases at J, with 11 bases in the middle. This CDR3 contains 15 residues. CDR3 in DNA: TGTGCCAGCAGTCCAGCCGAGGCCTCTGGAAACACCATATATTTT. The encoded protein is CASSPAEASGNTIYF.

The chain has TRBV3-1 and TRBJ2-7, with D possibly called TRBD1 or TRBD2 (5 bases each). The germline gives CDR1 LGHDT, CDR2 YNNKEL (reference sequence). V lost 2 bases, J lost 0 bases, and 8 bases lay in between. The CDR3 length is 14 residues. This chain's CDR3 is CASSQLGTSYEQYF. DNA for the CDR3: TGTGCCAGCAGCCAATTGGGGACCTCCTACGAGCAGTACTTC.

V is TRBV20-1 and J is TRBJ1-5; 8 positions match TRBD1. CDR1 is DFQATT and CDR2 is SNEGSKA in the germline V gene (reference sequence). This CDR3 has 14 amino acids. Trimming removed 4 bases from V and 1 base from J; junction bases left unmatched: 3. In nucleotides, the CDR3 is TGCAGTGCTAAGGACAGGGAAAGCAATCAGCCCCAGCATTTT. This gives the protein CSAKDRESNQPQHF.

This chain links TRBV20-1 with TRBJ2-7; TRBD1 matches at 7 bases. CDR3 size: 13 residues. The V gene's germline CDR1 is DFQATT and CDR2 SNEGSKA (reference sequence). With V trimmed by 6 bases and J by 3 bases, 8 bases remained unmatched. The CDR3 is CSATPGQNYEQYF. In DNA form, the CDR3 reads TGCAGTGCAACGCCGGGACAGAACTACGAGCAGTACTTC.

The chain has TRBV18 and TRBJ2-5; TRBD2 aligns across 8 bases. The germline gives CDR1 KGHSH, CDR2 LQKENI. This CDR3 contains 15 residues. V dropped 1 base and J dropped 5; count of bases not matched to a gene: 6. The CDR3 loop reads CASSPLGTSVETQYF. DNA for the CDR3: TGTGCCAGCTCACCACTCGGGACTAGTGTGGAGACCCAGTACTTC. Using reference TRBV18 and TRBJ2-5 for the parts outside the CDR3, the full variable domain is NAGVMQNPRHLVRRRGQEARLRCSPMKGHSHVYWYRQLPEEGLKFMVYLQKENIIDESGMPKERFSAEFPKEGPSILRIQQVVRGDSAAYFCASSPLGTSVETQYFGPGTRLLVL.

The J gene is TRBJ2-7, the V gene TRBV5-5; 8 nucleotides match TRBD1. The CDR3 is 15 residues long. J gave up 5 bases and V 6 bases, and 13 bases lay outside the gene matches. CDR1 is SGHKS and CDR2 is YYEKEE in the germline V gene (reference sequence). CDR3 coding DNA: TGTGCCAGCAACCCCAGGGGGCAGCTTTCTAACGAGCAGTACTTC. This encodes CASNPRGQLSNEQYF.

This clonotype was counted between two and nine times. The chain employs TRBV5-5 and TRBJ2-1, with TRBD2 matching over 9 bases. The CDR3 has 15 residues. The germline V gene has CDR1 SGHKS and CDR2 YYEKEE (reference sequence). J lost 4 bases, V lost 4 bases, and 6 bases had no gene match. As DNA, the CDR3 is TGTGCCAGCAGCAGCTTAGCGGGAGCGTACAATGAGCAGTTCTTC. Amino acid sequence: CASSSLAGAYNEQFF.

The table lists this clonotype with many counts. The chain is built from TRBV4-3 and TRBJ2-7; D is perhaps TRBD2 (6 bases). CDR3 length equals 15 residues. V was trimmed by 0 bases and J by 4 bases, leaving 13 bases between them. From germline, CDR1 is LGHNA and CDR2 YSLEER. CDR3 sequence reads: CASSQERRGRYEQYF. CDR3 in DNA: TGCGCCAGCAGCCAAGAACGGAGAGGGAGGTACGAGCAGTACTTC.

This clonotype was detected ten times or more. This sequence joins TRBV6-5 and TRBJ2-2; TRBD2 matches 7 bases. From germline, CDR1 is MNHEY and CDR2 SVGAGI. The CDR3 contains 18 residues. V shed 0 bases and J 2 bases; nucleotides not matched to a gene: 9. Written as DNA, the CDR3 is TGTGCCAGCAGTTACTCCCTTGGCGGGGGAGGTAACACCGGGGAGCTGTTTTTT. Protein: CASSYSLGGGGNTGELFF.

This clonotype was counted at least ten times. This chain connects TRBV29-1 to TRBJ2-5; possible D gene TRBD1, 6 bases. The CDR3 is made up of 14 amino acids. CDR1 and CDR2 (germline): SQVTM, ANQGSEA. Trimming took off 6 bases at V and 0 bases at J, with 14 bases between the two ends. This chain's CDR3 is CSVRHGTNQETQYF. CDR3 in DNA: TGCAGCGTCCGTCACGGGACAAACCAAGAGACCCAGTACTTC.

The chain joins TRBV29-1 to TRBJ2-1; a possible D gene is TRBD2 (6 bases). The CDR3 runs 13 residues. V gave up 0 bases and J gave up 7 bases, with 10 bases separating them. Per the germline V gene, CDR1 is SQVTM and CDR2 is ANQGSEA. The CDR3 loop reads CSVEEGGGNEQFF. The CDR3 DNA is TGCAGCGTTGAAGAAGGTGGAGGGAATGAGCAGTTCTTC.

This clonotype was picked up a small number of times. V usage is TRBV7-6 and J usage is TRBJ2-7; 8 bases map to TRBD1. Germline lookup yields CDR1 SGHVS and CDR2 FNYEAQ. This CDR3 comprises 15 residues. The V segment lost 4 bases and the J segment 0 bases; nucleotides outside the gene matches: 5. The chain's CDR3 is CASSSNRGSSYEQYF. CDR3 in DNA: TGTGCCAGCAGCTCAAACAGGGGGAGCTCCTACGAGCAGTACTTC.

The CDR3 nucleotides are TGTGCCAGCAGGAGGGACATTTCAACTAATGAAAAACTGTTTTTT. Protein: CASRRDISTNEKLFF. The chain links TRBV2 to TRBJ1-4; weak D call: TRBD1 (6 bases). V lost 6 bases to trimming and J lost 0 bases, with 11 bases between them. The CDR3 spans 15 residues. Germline CDR1 SNHLY, CDR2 FYNNEI.

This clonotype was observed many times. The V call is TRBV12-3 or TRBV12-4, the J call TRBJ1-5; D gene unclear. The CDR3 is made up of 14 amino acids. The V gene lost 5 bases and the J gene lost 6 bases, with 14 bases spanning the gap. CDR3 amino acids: CASSRLRVSQPQHF. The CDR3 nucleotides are TGTGCCAGCAGTCGCTTAAGAGTCAGTCAGCCCCAGCATTTT.